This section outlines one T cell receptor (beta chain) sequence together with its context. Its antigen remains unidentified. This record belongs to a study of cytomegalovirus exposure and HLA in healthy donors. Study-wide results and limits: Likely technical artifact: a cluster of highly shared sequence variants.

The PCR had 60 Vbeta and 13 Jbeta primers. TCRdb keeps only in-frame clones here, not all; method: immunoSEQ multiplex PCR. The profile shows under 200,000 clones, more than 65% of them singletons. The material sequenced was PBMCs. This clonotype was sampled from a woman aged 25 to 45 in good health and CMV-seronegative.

CDR3 in amino acids: CASSPGTGISYEQYF. The CDR3 region has the DNA TGTGCCAGCAGCCCTGGGACAGGAATCTCCTACGAGCAGTACTTC. This chain links TRBV5-4 with TRBJ2-5, with 8 bases lining up with TRBD1. The J call is doubtful: the DNA matches TRBJ2-7 better. This CDR3 region has 15 residues. Germline V CDR1 and CDR2: SGHNT, YYREEE (reference sequence).